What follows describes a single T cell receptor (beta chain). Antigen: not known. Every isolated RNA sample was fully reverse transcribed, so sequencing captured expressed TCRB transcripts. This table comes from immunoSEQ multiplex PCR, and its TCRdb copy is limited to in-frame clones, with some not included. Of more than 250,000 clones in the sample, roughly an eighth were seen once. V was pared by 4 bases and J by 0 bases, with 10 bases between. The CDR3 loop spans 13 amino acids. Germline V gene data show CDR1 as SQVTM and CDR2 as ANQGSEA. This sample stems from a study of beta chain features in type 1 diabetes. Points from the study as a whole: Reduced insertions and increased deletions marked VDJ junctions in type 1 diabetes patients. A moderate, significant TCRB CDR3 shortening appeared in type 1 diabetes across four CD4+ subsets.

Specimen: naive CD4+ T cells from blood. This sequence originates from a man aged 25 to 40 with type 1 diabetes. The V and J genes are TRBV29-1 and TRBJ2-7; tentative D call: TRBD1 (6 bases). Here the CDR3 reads CSVGDTVSYEQYF. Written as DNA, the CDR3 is TGCAGCGTTGGGGACACCGTCTCCTACGAGCAGTACTTC.